The next 10 T cell receptor beta chains were all read from a single sample in a study of a mutant IDH1 vaccine in newly diagnosed glioma (dated by TCRdb to the early 2020s). The time point label, as the study defines it: week 35, safety follow-up. A 20-mer mutant IDH1 peptide at 300 micrograms in Montanide made up each vaccine dose, which was injected subcutaneously together with topical imiquimod. Antigen specificity for these receptors is unknown. Library preparation was by the immunoSEQ multiplex PCR assay. TCRdb took over this immuneACCESS table, retaining in-frame rearrangements with V and J assigned. Such tables are incomplete; in checked studies, under half of the missing clones stem from an unresolved V gene, and the remainder is unexplained. This sample lists roughly 60,000 clones; about 74% were detected once. The ten biggest clones cover 4.5% to 5% of the sample. The sequencing here drew on PBMCs, taken from a glioma patient whose treatment included an IDH1 peptide vaccine. The receptors here all came from a man aged 45-65 years with glioma.

The chain carries TRBV7-9 and TRBJ1-2, with TRBD1 matching 7 bases. Germline lookup yields CDR1 SEHNR and CDR2 FQNEAQ (reference sequence). Trimming at V came to 0 bases and at J to 5 bases, leaving 6 bases not matched to a gene. The CDR3 sequence is 15 residues long. CDR3 coding DNA: TGTGCCAGCAGCTTAGCGGGGACAGTAATGTATGGCTACACCTTC. Protein product: CASSLAGTVMYGYTF. Full variable domain (remainder filled in from reference TRBV7-9 and TRBJ1-2): DTGVSQNPRHKITKRGQNVTFRCDPISEHNRLYWYRQTLGQGPEFLTYFQNEAQLEKSRLLSDRFSAERPKGSFSTLEIQRTEQGDSAMYLCASSLAGTVMYGYTFGSGTRLTVV.

The CDR3 is CASSLAGGDGELFF. The CDR3 DNA reads as TGTGCCAGCAGTCTAGCGGGGGGTGACGGGGAGCTGTTTTTT. The chain has TRBV27 and TRBJ2-2; 11 bases map to TRBD2. Trimming removed 5 bases from V and 7 bases from J; junction bases left unmatched: 3. This CDR3 has 14 residues. Germline CDR1 MNHEY, CDR2 SMNVEV (reference sequence).

As DNA, the CDR3 is TGTGCCACCAGCACCTCGGGTGGTAGGTCTAATGAAAAACTGTTTTTT. This codes for CATSTSGGRSNEKLFF. The gene calls are TRBV15 and TRBJ1-4, with D unresolved. The V end lost 4 bases, the J end lost 3 bases, and 15 bases lay between the germline ends. The CDR3 sequence is 16 residues long. Looked up from germline, CDR1 is LNHNV and CDR2 is YYDKDF (reference sequence).

The J gene is TRBJ1-6, the V gene TRBV27; TRBD1 matches at 9 bases. The CDR3 has 15 residues. Germline CDR1 MNHEY, CDR2 SMNVEV (reference sequence). V trimming: 2 bases; J trimming: 11 bases; junction bases outside the gene matches: 7. CDR3 in DNA: TGTGCCAGCAGTTTAACAGGGGGCAATAGGACACCCCTCCACTTT. Protein sequence: CASSLTGGNRTPLHF.

The chain is built from TRBV30 and TRBJ2-3; possibly TRBD1 for D (6 bases). The CDR3 contains 17 residues. In germline, CDR1 is GTSNPN, CDR2 SVGIG (reference sequence). V lost 2 bases and J 1 base, leaving 19 bases between the germline ends. In DNA, the CDR3 is TGTGCCTGGAGTCCCTCCGGGACACCCCTTGGCACAGATACGCAGTATTTT. This gives the protein CAWSPSGTPLGTDTQYF.

This clone was seen more than once but under ten times. V gene TRBV7-3 combines with J gene TRBJ1-1; 8 bases fit TRBD1. This CDR3 is 13 amino acids long. The germline CDR1 and CDR2 sequences are SGHTA and FQGTGA. V gave up 4 bases and J gave up 5 bases; unmatched junction bases: 3. In DNA, the CDR3 is TGTGCCAGCAGCTCACAGGGGGAAACTGAAGCTTTCTTT. As protein: CASSSQGETEAFF.

This clone came up a few times. This rearrangement joins TRBV25-1 to TRBJ2-7, with a tentative D call TRBD2 (6 bases). The V gene's germline CDR1 is MGHDK and CDR2 SYGVNS. The V end was cut by 6 bases, the J end by 2 bases, with 11 bases between. The CDR3 contains 13 residues. The CDR3 loop is CASRGTEPYEQYF. The CDR3 region has the DNA TGTGCCAGCAGAGGGACTGAGCCCTACGAGCAGTACTTC.

This chain joins TRBV19 and TRBJ2-7; weak D call: TRBD1 (6 bases). CDR1 LNHDA and CDR2 SQIVND come from the germline V gene (reference sequence). Trimming shortened V by 3 bases and J by 6 bases, and 9 bases separated the two germline ends. The CDR3 length is 12 residues. The CDR3 coding sequence is TGTGCCAGTAGTATGGGACAAGGCGAGCAGTACTTC. Its translation is CASSMGQGEQYF.

The chain has TRBV5-6 and TRBJ1-3, with unresolved D. CDR1 is SGHDT, CDR2 YYEEEE, per germline. The CDR3 contains 14 residues. V dropped 0 bases and J dropped 5 bases, with 9 bases sitting between them. The CDR3 spells CASSLEAARNTIYF. In DNA, the CDR3 is TGTGCCAGCAGCTTGGAGGCAGCAAGAAACACCATATATTTT.

The J gene is TRBJ2-3, the V gene TRBV9; 10 nucleotides agree with TRBD2. The germline CDR1 and CDR2 sequences are SGDLS and YYNGEE. The CDR3 is 18 amino acids. V lost 0 bases to trimming and J lost 0 bases; unmatched junction nucleotides: 7. The CDR3 coding sequence is TGTGCCAGCAGCGTAGCTTCTGGACTAGCGGCTAGCACAGATACGCAGTATTTT. It yields the protein CASSVASGLAASTDTQYF. Together with reference TRBV9 and TRBJ2-3, the CDR3 gives the full variable domain: DSGVTQTPKHLITATGQRVTLRCSPRSGDLSVYWYQQSLDQGLQFLIQYYNGEERAKGNILERFSAQQFPDLHSELNLSSLELGDSALYFCASSVASGLAASTDTQYFGPGTRLTVL.